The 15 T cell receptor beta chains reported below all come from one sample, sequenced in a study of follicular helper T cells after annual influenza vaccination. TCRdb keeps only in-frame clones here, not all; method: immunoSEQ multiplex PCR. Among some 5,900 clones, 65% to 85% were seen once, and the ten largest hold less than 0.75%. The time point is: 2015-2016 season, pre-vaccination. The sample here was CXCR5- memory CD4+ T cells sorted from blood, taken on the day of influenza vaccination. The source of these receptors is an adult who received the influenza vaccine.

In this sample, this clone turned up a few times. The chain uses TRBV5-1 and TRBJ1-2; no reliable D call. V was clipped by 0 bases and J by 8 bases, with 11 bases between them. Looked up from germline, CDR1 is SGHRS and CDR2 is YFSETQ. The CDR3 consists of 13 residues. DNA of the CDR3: TGCGCCAGCAGCTTGGTTGGAAGCGGGGGCTACACCTTC. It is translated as CASSLVGSGGYTF.

As DNA, the CDR3 is TGTGCCAGCAGGTCCTCGGGGGGATTCTCCTACGAGCAGTACTTC. As protein: CASRSSGGFSYEQYF. V is TRBV6-5 and J is TRBJ2-7; 7 bases match TRBD2. CDR3 size: 15 residues. From germline, CDR1 is MNHEY and CDR2 SVGAGI. V lost 6 bases to trimming and J lost 0 bases; unmatched junction nucleotides: 8.

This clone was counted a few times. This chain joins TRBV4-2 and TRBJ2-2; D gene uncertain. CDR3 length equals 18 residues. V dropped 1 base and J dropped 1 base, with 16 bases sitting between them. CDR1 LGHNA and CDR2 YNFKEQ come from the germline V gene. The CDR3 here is CASSQVVVGFENTGELFF. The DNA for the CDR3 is TGTGCCAGCAGCCAAGTTGTGGTCGGGTTTGAGAACACCGGGGAGCTGTTTTTT.

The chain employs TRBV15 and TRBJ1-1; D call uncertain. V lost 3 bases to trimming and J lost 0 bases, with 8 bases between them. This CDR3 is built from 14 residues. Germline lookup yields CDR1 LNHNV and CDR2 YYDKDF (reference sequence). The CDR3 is CATSRGPVNTEAFF. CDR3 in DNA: TGTGCCACCAGCAGGGGCCCGGTGAACACTGAAGCTTTCTTT.

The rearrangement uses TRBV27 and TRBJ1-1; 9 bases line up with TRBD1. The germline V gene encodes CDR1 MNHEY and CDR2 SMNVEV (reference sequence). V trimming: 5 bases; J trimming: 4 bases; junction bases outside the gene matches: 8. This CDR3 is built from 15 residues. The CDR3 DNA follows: TGTGCCAGCAGTCCGGGACAGGGCATGGGCACTGAAGCTTTCTTT. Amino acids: CASSPGQGMGTEAFF.

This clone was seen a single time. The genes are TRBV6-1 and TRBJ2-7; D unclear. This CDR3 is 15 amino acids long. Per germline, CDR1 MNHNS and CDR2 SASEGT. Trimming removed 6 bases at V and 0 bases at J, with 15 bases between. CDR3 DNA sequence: TGTGCCAGCAGCCTCCGGGCAGAAAGCTCCTACGAGCAGTACTTC. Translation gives CASSLRAESSYEQYF.

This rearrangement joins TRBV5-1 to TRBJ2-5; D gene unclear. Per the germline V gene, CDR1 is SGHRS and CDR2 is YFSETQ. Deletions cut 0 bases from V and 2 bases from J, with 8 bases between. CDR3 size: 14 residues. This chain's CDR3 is CASSLVSGQETQYF. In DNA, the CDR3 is TGCGCCAGCAGCTTGGTGTCAGGACAAGAGACCCAGTACTTC.

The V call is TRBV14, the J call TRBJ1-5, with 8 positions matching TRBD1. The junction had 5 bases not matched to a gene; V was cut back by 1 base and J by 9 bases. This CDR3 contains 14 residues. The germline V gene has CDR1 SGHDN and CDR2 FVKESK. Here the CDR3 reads CASSQAHGQGPQHF. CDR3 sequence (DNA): TGTGCCAGCAGCCAAGCGCACGGACAGGGGCCCCAGCATTTT.

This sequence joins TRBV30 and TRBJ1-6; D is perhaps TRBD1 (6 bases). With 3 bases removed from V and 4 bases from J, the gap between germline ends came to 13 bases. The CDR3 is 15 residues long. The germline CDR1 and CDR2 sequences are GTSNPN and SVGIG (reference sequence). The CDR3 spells CAWSVAGTYNSPLHF. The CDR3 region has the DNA TGTGCCTGGAGCGTAGCAGGGACATATAATTCACCCCTCCACTTT.

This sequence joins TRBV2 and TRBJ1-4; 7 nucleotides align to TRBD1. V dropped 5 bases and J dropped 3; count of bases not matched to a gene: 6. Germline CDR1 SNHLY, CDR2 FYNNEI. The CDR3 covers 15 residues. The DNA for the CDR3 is TGTGCCAGCAGTTCGACAGGGCCATCTAATGAAAAACTGTTTTTT. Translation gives CASSSTGPSNEKLFF. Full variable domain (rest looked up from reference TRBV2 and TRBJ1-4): EPEVTQTPSHQVTQMGQEVILRCVPISNHLYFYWYRQILGQKVEFLVSFYNNEISEKSEIFDDQFSVERPDGSNFTLKIRSTKLEDSAMYFCASSSTGPSNEKLFFGSGTQLSVL.

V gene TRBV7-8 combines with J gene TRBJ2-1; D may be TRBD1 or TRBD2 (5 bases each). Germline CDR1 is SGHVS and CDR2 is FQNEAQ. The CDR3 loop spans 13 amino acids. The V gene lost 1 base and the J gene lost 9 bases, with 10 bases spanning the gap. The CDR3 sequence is CASSLVEGSEQFF. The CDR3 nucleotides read TGTGCCAGCAGCTTAGTTGAGGGGAGTGAGCAGTTCTTC.

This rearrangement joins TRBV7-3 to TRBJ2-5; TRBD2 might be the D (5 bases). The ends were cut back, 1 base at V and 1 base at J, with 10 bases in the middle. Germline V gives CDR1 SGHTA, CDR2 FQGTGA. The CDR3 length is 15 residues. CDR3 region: CASSLNAGAQETQYF. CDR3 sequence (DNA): TGTGCCAGCAGCTTAAATGCGGGTGCCCAAGAGACCCAGTACTTC.

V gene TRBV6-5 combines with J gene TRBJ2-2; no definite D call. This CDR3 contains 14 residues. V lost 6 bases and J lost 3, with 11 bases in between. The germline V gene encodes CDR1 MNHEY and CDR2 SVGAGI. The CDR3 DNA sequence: TGTGCCAGCAGCCGAAACACGTACACCGGGGAGCTGTTTTTT. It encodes CASSRNTYTGELFF.

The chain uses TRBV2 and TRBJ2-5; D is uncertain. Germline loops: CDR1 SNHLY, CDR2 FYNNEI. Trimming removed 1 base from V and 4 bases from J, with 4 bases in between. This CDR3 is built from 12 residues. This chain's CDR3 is CASSEGGETQYF. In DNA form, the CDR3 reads TGTGCCAGCAGTGAAGGCGGAGAGACCCAGTACTTC.

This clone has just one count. The chain's CDR3 is CASTPGGGPGSYGYTF. CDR3 in DNA: TGCGCCAGCACCCCAGGGGGAGGGCCCGGGTCCTATGGCTACACCTTC. This rearrangement joins TRBV5-1 to TRBJ1-2, with 7 bases fitting TRBD1. Unmatched junction bases numbered 15, after V lost 6 bases and J lost 4 bases. Per the germline V gene, CDR1 is SGHRS and CDR2 is YFSETQ. CDR3 length equals 16 residues.